What follows are 8 T cell receptor beta chains derived from one specimen sequenced in a study of OX40 agonist ivuxolimab in advanced cancers. Data came from immunoSEQ multiplex PCR; TCRdb stores just in-frame clones and leaves some out. The sample carries some 96,000 clones, roughly 80% recorded once. The sample here was CD4+ or CD8+ T cells sorted from blood, taken in a trial of the OX40 agonist ivuxolimab. All receptors derive from an adult with an advanced solid tumor such as melanoma, head and neck, liver or kidney cancer.

J is TRBJ2-1 and V is TRBV7-3; 9 positions agree with TRBD1. Unmatched junction bases numbered 10, after V lost 2 bases and J lost 11 bases. The CDR3 sequence is 15 residues long. The germline gives CDR1 SGHTA, CDR2 FQGTGA. CDR3 in amino acids: CASSLGGTGSSQQFF. The CDR3 DNA sequence: TGTGCCAGCAGCTTAGGCGGGACAGGGAGTTCGCAGCAGTTCTTC.

CDR3 nucleotide sequence: TGCGCCAGCAGCTTGGTTCACGGCGGGGCTGGGGCCAACGTCCTGACTTTC. This codes for CASSLVHGGAGANVLTF. This chain links TRBV5-1 with TRBJ2-6, with D perhaps TRBD2 (6 bases). Germline assignment: CDR1 SGHRS and CDR2 YFSETQ. V gave up 0 bases and J gave up 2 bases, with 12 bases separating them. This CDR3 has 17 amino acids.

The chain couples TRBV29-1 to TRBJ1-4, with 10 bases identical to TRBD1. The length of the CDR3 is 13 residues. Looked up from germline, CDR1 is SQVTM and CDR2 is ANQGSEA. Losses at the gene ends were 7 bases for V and 7 bases for J; bases not matched to a gene: 6. CDR3 region: CSARTGGGEKLFF. DNA of the CDR3: TGCAGCGCCCGGACAGGGGGAGGTGAAAAACTGTTTTTT.

Regarding this clone: Germline and junction disagree at one end, which may indicate a read error. The rearrangement joins TRBV29-1 to TRBJ2-7; possibly TRBD1 for D (6 bases). The CDR3 totals 12 residues. Germline-derived CDR1 and CDR2 are SQVTM and ANQGSEA. The CDR3 nucleotides read TGCAGCGTTGAATTCGGGCAGGGGCTAATGGACTTC. Protein sequence: CSVEFGQGLMDF.

V is TRBV12-5 and J is TRBJ1-1; 7 bases fit TRBD1. V was clipped by 4 bases and J by 2 bases; unmatched bases: 4. Germline V gene sequence: CDR1 LGHNT, CDR2 FRNRAP. CDR3 size: 14 residues. CDR3 bases: TGTGCTAGTGGTTGGGACAGACTTAACACTGAAGCTTTCTTT. Translation gives CASGWDRLNTEAFF.

This clone was picked up one time. This rearrangement joins TRBV7-9 to TRBJ2-5, with a tentative D call TRBD2 (5 bases). Looked up from germline, CDR1 is SEHNR and CDR2 is FQNEAQ (reference sequence). Deletions cut 1 base from V and 5 bases from J, with 11 bases between. The CDR3 is made up of 14 amino acids. CDR3 in amino acids: CASSLDRGYETQYF. Here the CDR3 DNA reads TGTGCCAGCAGCTTAGACCGGGGTTACGAGACCCAGTACTTC.

The genes are TRBV19 and TRBJ2-3; D tentatively reads TRBD1 or TRBD2 (5 bases each). The CDR3 spans 14 residues. Germline loops: CDR1 LNHDA, CDR2 SQIVND (reference sequence). The V and J ends lost 3 bases and 6 bases respectively, with 13 bases between them. CDR3 amino acids: CASSIRDPPDTQYF. CDR3 sequence (DNA): TGTGCCAGTAGTATCAGGGACCCCCCCGATACGCAGTATTTT.

The chain uses TRBV28 and TRBJ1-5; 10 bases are shared with TRBD1. V lost 3 bases, J lost 3 bases, and 5 bases stayed unmatched. The CDR3 extends over 16 amino acids. From germline, CDR1 is MDHEN and CDR2 SYDVKM. The CDR3 reads CASSFGTGAYNQPQHF. The CDR3 DNA reads TGTGCCAGCAGTTTTGGGACAGGGGCGTACAATCAGCCCCAGCATTTT.